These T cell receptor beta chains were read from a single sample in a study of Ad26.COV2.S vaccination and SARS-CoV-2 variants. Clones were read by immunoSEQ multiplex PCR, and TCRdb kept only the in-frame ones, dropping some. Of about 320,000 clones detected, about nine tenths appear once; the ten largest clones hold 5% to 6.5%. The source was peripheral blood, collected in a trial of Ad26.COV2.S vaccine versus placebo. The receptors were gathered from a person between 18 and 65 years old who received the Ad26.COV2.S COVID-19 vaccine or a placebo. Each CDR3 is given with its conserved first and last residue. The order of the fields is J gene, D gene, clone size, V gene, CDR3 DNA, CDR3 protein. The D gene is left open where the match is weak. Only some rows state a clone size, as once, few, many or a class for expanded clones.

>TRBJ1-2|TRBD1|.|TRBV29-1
TGCAGCGTTGAAGTCTCCCCGGGACAGGGGACTAACTATGGCTACACCTTC
CSVEVSPGQGTNYGYTF
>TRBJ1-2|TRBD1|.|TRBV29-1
TGCAGCGTAACCAGGGGGCCCCAGGAGAACTATGGCTACACCTTC
CSVTRGPQENYGYTF
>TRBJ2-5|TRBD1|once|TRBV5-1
TGCGCCAGCAGCTGGGGGGACAGGGGCCTAGAGACCCAGTACTTC
CASSWGDRGLETQYF
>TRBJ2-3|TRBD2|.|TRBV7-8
TGTGCCAGCAGCTTATTGGGCTTCGGGGGGACAGATACGCAGTATTTT
CASSLLGFGGTDTQYF
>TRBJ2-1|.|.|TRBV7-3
TGTGCCAGCAGCTCTACAGTCCTAGCCCTTGCGTACAATGAGCAGTTCTTC
CASSSTVLALAYNEQFF
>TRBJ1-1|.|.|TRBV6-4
TGTGCCAGCAGTGACTCGAGTCGGGGCTTATTAACTGAAGCTTTCTTT
CASSDSSRGLLTEAFF
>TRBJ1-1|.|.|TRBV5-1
TGCGCCAGCAGCCCACAGGTAGTGGGGCCCACTGAAGCTTTCTTT
CASSPQVVGPTEAFF
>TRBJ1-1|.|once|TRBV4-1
TGCGCCAGCAGCCAAAATTGGAACACTGAAGCTTTCTTT
CASSQNWNTEAFF
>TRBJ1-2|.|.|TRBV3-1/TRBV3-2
TGTGCCAGCAGCCAAGAAAGGAAGAGTAAGGGGGGCCATGGCTACACCTTC
CASSQERKSKGGHGYTF
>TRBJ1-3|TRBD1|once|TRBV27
TGTGCCAGCAGTTTACAGGGGGGCTTTTTCTCTGGAAACACCATATATTTT
CASSLQGGFFSGNTIYF
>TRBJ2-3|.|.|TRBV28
TGTGCCAGCAGTCTGCGGACAGCCAGCACAGATACGCAGTATTTT
CASSLRTASTDTQYF
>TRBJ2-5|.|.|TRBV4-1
TGCGCCAGCAGCTCAGGGGGGGTGGTAGAGACCCAGTACTTC
CASSSGGVVETQYF
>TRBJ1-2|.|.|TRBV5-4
TGTGCCAGCAGCTTGTACCGGGGTCCTCAGGGCTACACCTTC
CASSLYRGPQGYTF
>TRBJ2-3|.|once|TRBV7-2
TGTGCCAGCAGCTCCAACCGCCCCAGTGGACTGAGCACAGATACGCAGTATTTT
CASSSNRPSGLSTDTQYF
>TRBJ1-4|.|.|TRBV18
TGTGCCAGCTCACCAAAGGACGTCTTGACAACTAATGAAAAACTGTTTTTT
CASSPKDVLTTNEKLFF
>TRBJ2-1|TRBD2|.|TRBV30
TGTGCCTGGAGTCGCCTGACTAGCGGGAGGACTAATGAGCAGTTCTTC
CAWSRLTSGRTNEQFF
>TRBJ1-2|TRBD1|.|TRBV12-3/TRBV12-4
TGTGCCAGCACCGCCGGGACAGGGGGCTGCACCTTC
CASTAGTGGCTF
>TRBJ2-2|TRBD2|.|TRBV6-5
TGTGCCAGCAGCTCCCTAGCGGGCACCGGGGAGCTGTTTTTT
CASSSLAGTGELFF
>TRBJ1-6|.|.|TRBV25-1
TGTGCCAGCAGTGAATATGGAATCTATAATTCACCCCTCCACTTT
CASSEYGIYNSPLHF
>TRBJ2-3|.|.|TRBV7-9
TGTGCCAGCAGCCCAGCAGGCACCGTAATGGATACGCAGTATTTT
CASSPAGTVMDTQYF
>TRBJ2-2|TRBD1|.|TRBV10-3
TGTGCCATCAGTGCCAGGGGGACCGGGGAGCTGTTTTTT
CAISARGTGELFF
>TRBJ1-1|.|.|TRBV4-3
TGCGCCAGCAGCCAAGCTCCCGCGATCATGAACACTGAAGCTTTCTTT
CASSQAPAIMNTEAFF
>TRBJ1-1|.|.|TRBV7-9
TGTGCCAGCAGCTTAAGTGGGGCTGAAGCTTTCTTT
CASSLSGAEAFF
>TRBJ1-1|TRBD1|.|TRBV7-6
TGTGCCAGCAGGCCGACAGGGGGCTTAACTGAAGCTTTCTTT
CASRPTGGLTEAFF
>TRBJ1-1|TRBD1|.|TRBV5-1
TGCGCCAGCAGCTCAAAACAGGGGGCGAACACTGAAGCTTTCTTT
CASSSKQGANTEAFF
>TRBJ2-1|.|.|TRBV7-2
TGTGCCAGCAGCTTAAGGACTGGGGCTGAGCAGTTCTTC
CASSLRTGAEQFF